Shown below are 7 T cell receptor beta chains from a single sample sequenced in a study of identical twins. TCRdb re-called the 5' RACE reads with MiXCR, one entry per CDR3 protein. The data contain a few hundred thousand distinct CDR3 sequences, about 16% of them singletons. The same data also went into a second study, on yellow fever vaccine responses in identical twins.

Material for sequencing was CD4+ T cells sorted from blood. These receptors were taken from a woman under 30 in good health.

V is TRBV7-8 and J is TRBJ2-1, with TRBD2 matching over 12 bases. V dropped 5 bases and J dropped 0; count of bases not matched to a gene: 8. This CDR3 is 18 amino acids long. Germline V CDR1 and CDR2: SGHVS, FQNEAQ. DNA of the CDR3: TGTGCCAGCAGCCGACTAGCGGGAGCCCCGAGCTCCTACAATGAGCAGTTCTTC. It specifies CASSRLAGAPSSYNEQFF.

The chain employs TRBV7-9 and TRBJ2-1; 8 bases are a match to TRBD1. The ends lost 8 bases at V and 6 bases at J; junction bases unmatched: 15. Germline lookup yields CDR1 SEHNR and CDR2 FQNEAQ (reference sequence). This CDR3 has 16 residues. The CDR3 loop is CASRPFSGGQGNEQFF. For the CDR3, the DNA is TGTGCCAGCCGCCCCTTTTCGGGCGGACAGGGCAATGAGCAGTTCTTC.

This clonotype was seen more than once but under ten times. This chain uses TRBV6-4 with TRBJ2-4; tentatively, D is TRBD1 (5 bases). The CDR3 has 15 amino acids. Trimming took 2 bases from V and 1 from J, leaving 9 bases between them. In germline, CDR1 is MRHNA, CDR2 SNTAGT. The CDR3 nucleotides are TGTGCCAGCAGTGACCAGGGTGGGGCCAAAAACATTCAGTACTTC. Its translation is CASSDQGGAKNIQYF.

CDR3 coding DNA: TGTGCCAGCAGCTTAGTGGACAGCGGAGCGCAGCCCCAGCATTTT. It translates to CASSLVDSGAQPQHF. V is TRBV7-2 and J is TRBJ1-5, with D maybe TRBD1 (6 bases). Per germline, CDR1 SGHTA and CDR2 FQGNSA. The CDR3 contains 15 residues. The V and J ends lost 1 base and 7 bases respectively, with 14 bases between them.

This rearrangement joins TRBV5-1 to TRBJ2-1; TRBD1 matches 10 bases. V gave up 4 bases and J gave up 8 bases; unmatched junction bases: 18. The CDR3 covers 18 residues. Per germline, CDR1 SGHRS and CDR2 YFSETQ. The CDR3 DNA follows: TGCGCCAGCAGCCAGGCCCAGAGAGCGGGACAGGGGAGCGATGAGCAGTTCTTC. It specifies CASSQAQRAGQGSDEQFF.

Only a few counts were recorded for this clonotype. This CDR3 reads CASSGRGPELEAFF. CDR3 nucleotide sequence: TGTGCCAGCAGTGGTCGGGGACCCGAGCTTGAAGCTTTCTTT. This rearrangement joins TRBV27 to TRBJ1-1, with D possibly TRBD1 on 5 matching bases. Trimming stripped 5 bases from V and 7 bases from J, with 17 bases between. The V gene's germline CDR1 is MNHEY and CDR2 SMNVEV (reference sequence). The CDR3 sequence is 14 residues long.

This chain connects TRBV2 to TRBJ2-1; TRBD1 might be the D (5 bases). Trimming removed 4 bases from V and 6 bases from J, with 16 bases in between. Germline V CDR1 and CDR2: SNHLY, FYNNEI. The CDR3 covers 15 residues. CDR3 residues: CASSADIGGRNEQFF. CDR3 bases: TGTGCCAGCAGTGCGGACATCGGTGGACGCAATGAGCAGTTCTTC.